What follows are 6 T cell receptor beta chains derived from one specimen sequenced in a study of glioma-infiltrating T cells after dendritic cell vaccination. Specified time point: after dendritic cell vaccination, including at tumor progression/relapse. Clones were read by immunoSEQ multiplex PCR, and TCRdb kept only the in-frame ones, dropping some. The data show approximately 60,000 clones, roughly 86% seen once. The sample here was blood, taken after dendritic cell vaccination. The receptors shown here come from a human donor with glioblastoma.

The chain links TRBV5-1 to TRBJ1-1; D is ambiguous. The CDR3 consists of 14 residues. V lost 4 bases and J 5 bases, leaving 15 bases between the germline ends. Germline V CDR1 and CDR2: SGHRS, YFSETQ. The CDR3 sequence is CASSVKGEGTEAFF. The CDR3, as DNA: TGCGCCAGCAGCGTTAAGGGAGAGGGTACTGAAGCTTTCTTT.

The chain joins TRBV11-1 to TRBJ1-6; 7 bases map to TRBD1. V gave up 3 bases and J gave up 2 bases; unmatched junction bases: 10. Germline V lookup: CDR1 SGHAT, CDR2 FQDESV (reference sequence). The CDR3 spans 18 residues. The CDR3 DNA follows: TGTGCCAGCAGCTTCAAAACGACAGGGATGACCTATAATTCACCCCTCCACTTT. As protein: CASSFKTTGMTYNSPLHF. Drawing the rest from reference TRBV11-1 and TRBJ1-6, the complete variable domain is EAEVAQSPRYKITEKSQAVAFWCDPISGHATLYWYRQILGQGPELLVQFQDESVVDDSQLPKDRFSAERLKGVDSTLKIQPAELGDSAMYLCASSFKTTGMTYNSPLHFGNGTRLTVT.

The chain has TRBV30 and TRBJ1-1, with TRBD1 as a possible D gene (5 bases). Trimming stripped 7 bases from V and 6 bases from J, with 15 bases between. CDR3 length: 12 amino acids. Germline CDR1 is GTSNPN and CDR2 is SVGIG (reference sequence). The CDR3 DNA sequence: TGTGCCTCCCGCGGGGGGTCCGCTGAAGCTTTCTTT. Protein: CASRGGSAEAFF.

CDR3 sequence: CASSVDSGDTDTQYF. CDR3 bases: TGTGCCAGCAGCGTAGATAGCGGCGATACAGATACGCAGTATTTT. The chain has TRBV9 and TRBJ2-3, with D tentatively TRBD2 (6 bases). The germline V gene has CDR1 SGDLS and CDR2 YYNGEE. Between the trimmed V and J ends, which lost 0 bases and 3 bases, there was a span of 11 bases. There are 15 residues in the CDR3.

The rearrangement uses TRBV21-1 and TRBJ2-2; TRBD1, the table's D call, lacks a check against the DNA. TRBV21-1 is tagged as a pseudogene. The CDR3 is made up of 13 amino acids. As DNA, the CDR3 is TGTGCCAGCGGGGGACAGAACACCGGGGAGCTGTTTTTT. This sequence encodes CASGGQNTGELFF.

The chain carries TRBV30 and TRBJ1-5, with D possibly matching TRBD1 (6 bases). V was cut by 0 bases and J by 7 bases, with 13 bases left in between. CDR1 GTSNPN and CDR2 SVGIG come from the germline V gene (reference sequence). This CDR3 contains 14 residues. The CDR3 DNA follows: TGTGCCTGGAGTGTCGAGCCCCAGGGGCAGCCCCAGCATTTT. It encodes CAWSVEPQGQPQHF.